This T cell receptor beta chain was identified during a study of T cells in Graves' hyperthyroidism and ophthalmopathy. RNA transcripts were the template for amplifying TCR beta CDR3 regions. HTBI primers were used for first-round RT-PCR of the TCR CDR3. TCRdb ran MiXCR on the multiplex PCR reads and lists one entry per CDR3 protein. The table includes about 760,000 distinct CDR3 sequences, roughly a third detected once. Study-level points and caveats: Ophthalmopathy, which appeared later, was predicted by the model a median roughly 6.4 months before onset. Separating ophthalmopathy from stable hyperthyroidism was achieved by a 13 V-J model.

Germline V gene data show CDR1 as KGHDR and CDR2 as SFDVKD. There are 16 residues in the CDR3. Trimming cost V 3 bases and J 0 bases, with 10 bases left between them. This clonotype appeared many times. Its antigen is unknown. The study excluded patients with uncontrolled infection, other autoimmune disease, pregnancy or lactation. This sequence joins TRBV24-1 and TRBJ2-2, with D perhaps matching TRBD1 (6 bases). Sequenced material: blood. The sequence derives from a middle-aged woman with Graves' hyperthyroidism. CDR3 protein: CATSDRDTSNTGELFF. CDR3 sequence (DNA): TGTGCCACCAGTGATCGGGACACTTCGAACACCGGGGAGCTGTTTTTT.